The rows below give T cell receptor beta chains drawn from one sample of a study of blood T cells in healthy people across ages. One entry per CDR3 protein, called by TCRdb with MiXCR from the 5' RACE reads. Here the sample spans approximately 2,000,000 distinct CDR3 sequences, around 40% being singletons. Sequencing used blood. All receptors derive from a human donor in good health. Each CDR3 is given with its conserved first and last residue. D genes are given only for firm matches. Only some rows state a clone size, as once, few, many or a class for expanded clones.

D: TRBD2
V: TRBV7-8
J: TRBJ2-1
size: .
CDR3: CACRAGGPGYEQFF
DNA: TGTGCCTGCCGAGCGGGGGGGCCTGGTTATGAGCAGTTCTTC

D: .
V: TRBV29-1
J: TRBJ2-1
size: few
CDR3: CSVGFRMVISNEQFF
DNA: TGCAGCGTTGGGTTTAGGATGGTTATAAGTAATGAGCAGTTCTTC

D: TRBD2
V: TRBV7-9
J: TRBJ2-7
size: .
CDR3: CASSPRGLAQDTQYF
DNA: TGTGCCAGCAGCCCCAGGGGACTAGCCCAAGATACCCAGTACTTC

D: .
V: TRBV20-1
J: TRBJ2-5
size: few
CDR3: CSASPGGSLETQYF
DNA: TGCAGTGCTAGCCCCGGGGGTAGTCTGGAGACCCAGTACTTC

D: .
V: TRBV6-2/TRBV6-3
J: TRBJ1-5
size: few
CDR3: CASSNSALNQPQHF
DNA: TGTGCCAGCAGTAACAGCGCCCTTAATCAGCCCCAGCATTTT

D: .
V: TRBV10-3
J: TRBJ2-1
size: .
CDR3: CAIRDSGDSNEQFF
DNA: TGTGCCATCAGAGATAGCGGGGACAGTAATGAGCAGTTCTTC

D: .
V: TRBV6-6
J: TRBJ1-2
size: few
CDR3: CASSYSGGGGYTF
DNA: TGTGCCAGCAGTTACTCTGGGGGTGGAGGCTACACCTTC

D: .
V: TRBV7-2
J: TRBJ2-7
size: few
CDR3: CASSFWGVEQYF
DNA: TGTGCCAGCAGCTTCTGGGGGGTCGAGCAGTACTTC

D: .
V: TRBV29-1
J: TRBJ2-3
size: .
CDR3: CSVEDGGRGDNTQYF
DNA: TGCAGCGTTGAAGATGGGGGCAGGGGGGATAATACGCAGTATTTT

D: .
V: TRBV4-1
J: TRBJ2-4
size: few
CDR3: CASSQVRLAKNIQYF
DNA: TGCGCCAGCAGCCAAGTCCGGTTGGCCAAAAACATTCAGTACTTC

D: .
V: TRBV4-3
J: TRBJ2-3
size: few
CDR3: CASSPQAGSTDTQYF
DNA: TGCGCCAGCAGCCCACAAGCGGGCAGCACAGATACGCAGTATTTT

D: TRBD1
V: TRBV24-1
J: TRBJ2-4
size: .
CDR3: CATSDTGVGKNIQYF
DNA: TGTGCCACCAGTGATACAGGGGTGGGCAAAAACATTCAGTACTTC

D: TRBD1
V: TRBV6-1
J: TRBJ2-6
size: few
CDR3: CASSVEGALSGANVLTF
DNA: TGTGCCAGCAGTGTTGAGGGGGCCCTCTCTGGGGCCAACGTCCTGACTTTC